This TCR beta chain was recorded in a study of shared clonotypes between healthy human individuals. The assay used deep level. Per the original data handling: ImmunoSEQ yielded junction-only sequences lacking quality scores, so filtering differed. The data were produced by immunoSEQ multiplex PCR, yet TCRdb's version contains in-frame clones alone and is incomplete. For V, J and clone size, that table is used; D and trimming come from the DNA. Here the sample spans under 850,000 clones, about two thirds being singletons. CDR3 size: 13 residues. Deletions cut 5 bases from V and 4 bases from J, with 11 bases between. Germline CDR1 MNHEY, CDR2 SMNVEV (reference sequence).

The specimen sequenced was memory CD4+ T cells sorted from blood. Regarding subset: CD45RA-negative fraction. The receptor's source is a woman under 40 in good health. The J gene is TRBJ1-1, the V gene TRBV27; D gene unclear. The CDR3 DNA sequence: TGTGCCAGCAGTCGCAAGGTAGGCACTGAAGCTTTCTTT. The encoded protein is CASSRKVGTEAFF.